This entry features one TCR beta chain sequence. The data were obtained in a study of OX40 agonist ivuxolimab in advanced cancers. CDR1 is MDHEN and CDR2 is SYDVKM in the germline V gene. The CDR3 is made up of 13 amino acids. The ends lost 6 bases at V and 1 base at J; junction bases unmatched: 3. Repertoires were generated with immunoSEQ multiplex PCR, while TCRdb's copy carries only in-frame clones and drops some. Of 75,000 to 85,000 clones in the sample, about nine tenths were seen once. This sequence was found in an adult with an advanced solid tumor such as melanoma, head and neck, liver or kidney cancer. Specimen: CD4+ or CD8+ T cells sorted from blood, collected in a trial of the OX40 agonist ivuxolimab. This chain joins TRBV28 and TRBJ2-7; TRBD1 agrees at 7 bases. The CDR3 spells CASSRDSSYEQYF. The CDR3 nucleotides read TGTGCCAGCAGCAGGGACAGTTCCTACGAGCAGTACTTC.